Following are 13 T cell receptor beta chains from one sample sequenced in a study of cytomegalovirus exposure and HLA in healthy donors. PCR used 60 Vbeta primers and 13 Jbeta primers. Data came from immunoSEQ multiplex PCR; TCRdb stores just in-frame clones and leaves some out. The sample consists of around 37,000 clones, around 69% of them appearing once. Sequenced material: PBMCs. The receptors were gathered from a man aged 25-45 years in good health and CMV-seronegative.

This chain joins TRBV7-2 and TRBJ2-1, with 8 bases that match TRBD1. Germline values: CDR1 SGHTA, CDR2 FQGNSA. The CDR3 is 15 amino acids. The J segment lost 3 bases and the V segment lost 4 bases, leaving 5 bases of the junction unmatched. The CDR3 is CASSYRGTVYNEQFF. For the CDR3, the DNA is TGTGCCAGCAGCTACAGGGGGACCGTCTACAATGAGCAGTTCTTC.

CDR3 sequence reads: CATSSTTRRDRYYNEQFF. The CDR3 nucleotides read TGTGCCACCAGCAGTACCACAAGACGGGACAGGTACTACAATGAGCAGTTCTTC. The chain combines TRBV15 with TRBJ2-1; the match to TRBD1 covers 8 bases. Germline CDR1 and CDR2: LNHNV and YYDKDF (reference sequence). The CDR3 has 18 amino acids. With 3 bases clipped from V and 3 bases from J, the junction kept 13 bases outside the gene matches. The whole variable domain, filled in from reference TRBV15 and TRBJ2-1, reads DAMVIQNPRYQVTQFGKPVTLSCSQTLNHNVMYWYQQKSSQAPKLLFHYYDKDFNNEADTPDNFQSRRPNTSFCFLDIRSPGLGDTAMYLCATSSTTRRDRYYNEQFFGPGTRLTVL.

The chain links TRBV7-8 to TRBJ2-5; D remains unclear. Per germline, CDR1 SGHVS and CDR2 FQNEAQ. CDR3 length: 13 residues. Trimming removed 1 base at V and 2 bases at J, with 5 bases between. CDR3 residues: CASSLGLQETQYF. The CDR3 DNA sequence: TGTGCCAGCAGCTTAGGTCTTCAAGAGACCCAGTACTTC.

With regard to this clone: An end of the junction differs from the germline gene, which may be a read error. Other DNA sequences in this specimen translate into the identical CDR3. J is TRBJ1-2 and V is TRBV6-5; TRBD1 aligns across 8 bases. The CDR3 is made up of 15 amino acids. Germline lookup yields CDR1 MNHEY and CDR2 SVGAGI. CDR3 bases: TGCGCCAGCAGCCCAACGGGACAGGCTAACTATGGCTACACCTTC. Amino acid sequence: CASSPTGQANYGYTF.

This chain joins TRBV28 and TRBJ2-3; D perhaps matches TRBD1 (5 bases). Trimming took 5 bases from V and 0 from J, leaving 15 bases between them. Germline CDR1 reads MDHEN; CDR2 reads SYDVKM. The CDR3 runs to 16 residues. CDR3 region: CASSAYPTESTDTQYF. The CDR3 DNA follows: TGTGCCAGCAGTGCCTACCCGACAGAAAGCACAGATACGCAGTATTTT.

The chain joins TRBV27 to TRBJ2-7, with unresolved D. CDR3 length: 12 amino acids. Germline V gene data show CDR1 as MNHEY and CDR2 as SMNVEV (reference sequence). Trimming stripped 3 bases from V and 3 bases from J, with 6 bases between. The DNA for the CDR3 is TGTGCCAGCAGTTTGGCAAACTACGAGCAGTACTTC. It specifies CASSLANYEQYF.

The chain links TRBV9 to TRBJ1-1; a possible D gene is TRBD1 (5 bases). Trimming removed 4 bases at V and 5 bases at J, with 12 bases between. This CDR3 is 13 amino acids long. From germline, CDR1 is SGDLS and CDR2 YYNGEE. The CDR3 DNA is TGTGCCAGCAGCCCGGGGGGGGGAACTGAAGCTTTCTTT. Its protein product is CASSPGGGTEAFF.

The gene calls are TRBV9 and TRBJ2-7; D possibly corresponds to TRBD1 (5 bases). Germline CDR1 is SGDLS and CDR2 is YYNGEE. CDR3 size: 15 residues. V lost 3 bases and J 5 bases, leaving 18 bases between the germline ends. Written as DNA, the CDR3 is TGTGCCAGCAGCGGAGTTTCAGGGTTGGGGCACGAGCAGTACTTC. Translating gives CASSGVSGLGHEQYF.

CDR3 sequence reads: CASSLVRGLETQYF. For the CDR3, the DNA is TGTGCCAGCAGCCTAGTGCGGGGTTTAGAGACCCAGTACTTC. The V call is TRBV7-9, the J call TRBJ2-5, with a weak D call TRBD2 (6 bases). Deletions cut 5 bases from V and 4 bases from J, with 14 bases between. The germline V gene encodes CDR1 SEHNR and CDR2 FQNEAQ (reference sequence). CDR3 length equals 14 residues.

The genes are TRBV7-3 and TRBJ2-5; D may be TRBD2 (5 bases). V shed 5 bases and J shed 0 bases, with 10 bases lying between them. CDR3 size: 14 residues. Germline-derived CDR1 and CDR2 are SGHTA and FQGTGA. The DNA of the CDR3 is TGTGCCAGCAGCCTACTAGGGAACCAAGAGACCCAGTACTTC. Amino acids: CASSLLGNQETQYF.

This sequence joins TRBV7-8 and TRBJ2-7; TRBD1 matches 7 bases. V dropped 4 bases and J dropped 1; count of bases not matched to a gene: 4. This CDR3 region has 14 residues. Germline lookup yields CDR1 SGHVS and CDR2 FQNEAQ. This chain's CDR3 is CASSSGGFSYEQYF. CDR3 sequence (DNA): TGTGCCAGCAGCTCAGGGGGTTTTTCCTACGAGCAGTACTTC.

The chain links TRBV7-7 to TRBJ1-1; D ambiguous. CDR1 and CDR2 from the germline V gene are SSHAT and FNYEAQ (reference sequence). V was pared by 2 bases and J by 3 bases, with 7 bases between. The CDR3 spans 13 residues. Here the CDR3 reads CASSLRQDTEAFF. The CDR3 DNA sequence: TGTGCCAGCAGCTTACGCCAGGACACTGAAGCTTTCTTT.

The genes are TRBV28 and TRBJ1-2; a possible D gene is TRBD1 (5 bases). The V gene's germline CDR1 is MDHEN and CDR2 SYDVKM. CDR3 length: 14 amino acids. V lost 6 bases and J lost 7, with 18 bases in between. The CDR3: CASSPTVRRGGYTF. In nucleotides, the CDR3 is TGTGCCAGCAGCCCCACCGTCAGGAGGGGTGGCTACACCTTC.